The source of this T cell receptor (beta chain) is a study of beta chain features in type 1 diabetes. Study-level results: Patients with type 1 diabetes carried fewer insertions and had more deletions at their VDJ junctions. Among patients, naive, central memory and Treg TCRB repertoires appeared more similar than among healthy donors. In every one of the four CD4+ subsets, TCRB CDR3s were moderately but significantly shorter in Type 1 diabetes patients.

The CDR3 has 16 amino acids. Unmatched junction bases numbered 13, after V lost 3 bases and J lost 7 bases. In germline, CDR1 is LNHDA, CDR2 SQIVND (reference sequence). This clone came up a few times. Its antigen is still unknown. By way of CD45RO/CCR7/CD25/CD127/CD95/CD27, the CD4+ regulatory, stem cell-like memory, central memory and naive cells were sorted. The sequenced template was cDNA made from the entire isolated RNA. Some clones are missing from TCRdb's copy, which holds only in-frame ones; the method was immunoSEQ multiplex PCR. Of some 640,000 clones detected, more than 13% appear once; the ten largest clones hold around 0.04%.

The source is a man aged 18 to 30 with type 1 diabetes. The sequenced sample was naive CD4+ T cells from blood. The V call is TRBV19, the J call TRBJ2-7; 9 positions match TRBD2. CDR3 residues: CASSILAGQRSGEQYF. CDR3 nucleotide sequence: TGTGCCAGTAGTATCCTAGCGGGGCAACGCTCGGGGGAGCAGTACTTC.